A selection of T cell receptor beta chains follows, all from one sample in a study of blood T cell repertoires in COVID-19. Clones were sequenced by immunoSEQ multiplex PCR, and TCRdb holds only the in-frame ones, with some missing. The sample holds under 200,000 clones; around 84% are singletons and the top ten take 13% to 15%. The sequencing sample was made of peripheral blood. These receptors came from a woman aged 70-85 years with COVID-19, enrolled during active disease. Both conserved end residues are part of each CDR3.

j_call,v_call,cdr3_aa
TRBJ2-3,TRBV9,CASSSGLSSSTDTQYF
TRBJ2-1,TRBV18,CASSPLGQAHNEQFF
TRBJ1-1,TRBV19,CASSIPPGNTEAFF
TRBJ1-6,TRBV28,CASWDRGGGNSPLHF
TRBJ2-3,TRBV6-1,CASSERQGVGSDTQYF
TRBJ2-6,TRBV12-1,CASSFRGLEANVLTF
TRBJ2-7,TRBV6-5,CANSEGPGSYEQYF
TRBJ1-5,TRBV7-2,CASSLGSTGLYSNQPQHF
TRBJ1-2,TRBV16,CASSQYQGARYYGYTF
TRBJ1-5,TRBV28,CASSLEDRANQPQHF
TRBJ1-2,TRBV4-2,CASSQEDRGHGYTF
TRBJ1-1,TRBV29-1,CSVEDRGRLEYTEAFF
TRBJ1-2,TRBV5-4,CASSLVGLEYGYTF
TRBJ1-1,TRBV6-5,CASTRGAEATEAFF
TRBJ1-3,TRBV6-1,CASSDRGRNTIYF
TRBJ1-2,TRBV19,CASSIDVDGGNYGYTF
TRBJ2-5,TRBV7-7,CASSLGGDQETQYF
TRBJ2-3,TRBV24-1,CATGTPGTDTQYF
TRBJ2-1,TRBV24-1,CATSDPPGGGGNEQFF
TRBJ1-6,TRBV19,CASRDSYSPLHF
TRBJ2-4,TRBV2,CASSGQGALDIQYF
TRBJ1-6,TRBV14,CASSPGDSILSMPLHF
TRBJ1-2,TRBV28,CASSLIAPGYTF
TRBJ2-4,TRBV30,CAWNSPWMDIQYF
TRBJ2-1,TRBV27,CASSWGRGSDEQFF
TRBJ2-5,TRBV30,CAGSGGDFIETQYF
TRBJ1-2,TRBV3-1/TRBV3-2,CASSQRQGNYGYTF
TRBJ2-5,TRBV5-6,CASSSQLGDRAPETQYF
TRBJ1-4,TRBV2,CASSDAGMVVKLFF
TRBJ1-6,TRBV4-1,CASSQDSDSPLHF
TRBJ1-1,TRBV7-8,CASSAQGGRTNTEAFF
TRBJ2-1,TRBV4-2,CASSQDGLAGVVYNEQFF
TRBJ2-3,TRBV5-4,CASSPVGPGKTDTQYF
TRBJ2-7,TRBV6-5,CASIPPRNEQYF
TRBJ2-3,TRBV28,CASGRDSGATDTQYF
TRBJ1-1,TRBV27,CATLAGNTEAFF
TRBJ2-3,TRBV7-2,CASTRLPTDTQYF
TRBJ2-2,TRBV24-1,CATSDLPKDSNRGELFF
TRBJ2-1,TRBV12-5,CASVAGVGEQFF
TRBJ1-2,TRBV9,CASSADRGTEGYTF
TRBJ1-2,TRBV7-9,CASSSGIDYGYTF
TRBJ1-2,TRBV3-1/TRBV3-2,CASSPASGTSKGFF
TRBJ2-7,TRBV24-1,CATEGTVWGEQYF
TRBJ2-1,TRBV11-2,CASSLAGGNEQFF
TRBJ1-1,TRBV9,CASSVGPTGGSGTEAFF
TRBJ2-5,TRBV11-2,CASSPRTGQGETQYF
TRBJ2-2,TRBV5-1,CASSLVGSAGELFF
TRBJ2-3,TRBV4-1,CASSQDGGGGSDTQYF
TRBJ2-2,TRBV6-5,CASRRDGDTGELFF
TRBJ2-1,TRBV5-1,CASSLDAHRAYNEQFF
TRBJ1-2,TRBV30,CAWSGAWGYTF
TRBJ1-6,TRBV7-6,CASSLRGPLHF
TRBJ1-6,TRBV19,CASSITGKNSPLHF